This TCR beta chain was sequenced during a study of type 1 regulatory T cells (dated by TCRdb to the early 2020s). Concerning the study at large: The study characterized an in vitro protocol that generated a Tr1-enriched, alloantigen-specific CD4 T cell product named T-allo10. T-allo10 was under clinical evaluation in patients with hematological malignancies receiving allogeneic hematopoietic stem cell transplantation.

Instrument on record: Illumina MiSeq. Using fastp trimming at Q25 and MiXCR clonotype assembly, TCRdb reanalyzed the public sequencing data and kept in-frame beta chains. Each CDR3 protein appears once, grouped with its most common genes and DNA. The sample records about 18,000 distinct CDR3 sequences, about 10% of which are singletons. 2.8% of the sample goes to the ten largest clones. This clonotype was detected many times. No cognate antigen has been identified for it. No base qualities exist here, and no much larger clone lies one base off it. This receptor was identified in a human donor in good health. The specimen was CD4+ T cells, either the whole sample or a sorted fraction (not recorded which).

The CDR3 is CASSPPGSEETQYF. The sequence in DNA is TGTGCCAGCTCACCACCGGGCTCCGAAGAGACCCAGTACTTC. The receptor chain draws on TRBV18 and TRBJ2-5, with the identity of the D gene unclear. For CDR1 and CDR2, the germline V gene lists KGHSH and LQKENI. V is cut by 0 bases and J by 3 bases, and the space between the germline ends is 8 bases. The CDR3 sequence holds 14 residues, the cysteine and phenylalanine included. Kept here is only the CDR3 DNA, which spans 42 bases and is read in frame from base 1.